The clone carrying this T cell receptor beta chain showed up just once. Its cognate antigen is unknown. Only CD45RO-negative cells positively selected for CCR7 counted as naive CD8 cells, so terminally differentiated effector memory CD45RA+ cells were excluded. These data originate in a study of shared clonotypes between healthy human individuals. General study points: Estimated clonotype richness was generally higher in naive than memory subsets. Sampling covered blood only; tissue repertoires likely differ. It was observed that 4% to 6% of naive CD4 clonotypes were shared across a handful of donors.

The CDR3 has 15 amino acids. Germline CDR1 SGHVS, CDR2 FQNEAQ. The V and J ends lost 6 bases and 0 bases, in that order; junction bases with no gene match: 4. The table came from immunoSEQ multiplex PCR; TCRdb's copy has only in-frame clones and leaves some out. The sample records about 2.1 million clones, 85% to 95% being singletons. The material sequenced was naive CD8+ T cells from PBMCs. The chain carries TRBV7-8 and TRBJ2-7; 11 bases line up with TRBD2. This sequence originates from a man aged 18 to 30 in good health. Some clones in this sample may be carry-over from other donors' samples. This CDR3 reads CASRGGLAASYEQYF. Written as DNA, the CDR3 is TGTGCCAGCAGGGGGGGACTAGCGGCCTCCTACGAGCAGTACTTC.